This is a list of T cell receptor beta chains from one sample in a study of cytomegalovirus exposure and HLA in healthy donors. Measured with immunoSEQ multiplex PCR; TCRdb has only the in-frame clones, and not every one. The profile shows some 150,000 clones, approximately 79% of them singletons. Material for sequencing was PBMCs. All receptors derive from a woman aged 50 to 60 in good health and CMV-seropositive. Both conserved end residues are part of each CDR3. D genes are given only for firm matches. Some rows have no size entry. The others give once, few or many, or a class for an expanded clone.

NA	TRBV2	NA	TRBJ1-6	CASSEQGRDNSPLHF	TGTGCCAGCAGTGAACAAGGGAGGGATAATTCACCCCTCCACTTT
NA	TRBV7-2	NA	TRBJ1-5	CASSFGTTNQPQHF	TGTGCCAGCAGCTTCGGGACTACGAATCAGCCCCAGCATTTT
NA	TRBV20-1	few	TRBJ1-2	CSAREGGTYTF	TGCAGTGCTAGGGAAGGGGGAACCTACACCTTC
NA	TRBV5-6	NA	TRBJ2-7	CASSLGAGNSYEQYF	TGTGCCAGCAGCTTGGGCGCAGGGAATTCCTACGAGCAGTACTTC
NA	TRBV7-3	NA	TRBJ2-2	CASSLGTSNTGELFF	TGTGCCAGCAGCTTAGGGACATCAAACACCGGGGAGCTGTTTTTT
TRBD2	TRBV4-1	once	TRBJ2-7	CASSLNAGGLTYEQYF	TGCGCCAGCAGCCTCAATGCGGGGGGTCTAACCTACGAGCAGTACTTC
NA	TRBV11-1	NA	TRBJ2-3	CASSPGVSDTQYF	TGTGCCAGCAGCCCCGGAGTTTCCGATACGCAGTATTTT
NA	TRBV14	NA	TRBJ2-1	CASSQVGQGSYNEQFF	TGTGCCAGCAGCCAAGTAGGTCAGGGTTCCTACAATGAGCAGTTCTTC
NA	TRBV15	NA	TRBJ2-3	CATCSGRRGTDTQYF	TGTGCCACCTGTTCGGGACGGAGGGGCACAGATACGCAGTATTTT
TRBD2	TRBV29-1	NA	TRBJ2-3	CSVMGGLSTDTQYF	TGCAGCGTCATGGGGGGGTTAAGCACAGATACGCAGTATTTT
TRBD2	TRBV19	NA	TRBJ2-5	CASSPGLAGAREQYF	TGTGCCAGTAGTCCTGGACTAGCGGGAGCCAGGGAGCAGTACTTC
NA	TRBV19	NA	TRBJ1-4	CASSIRYRMNEKLFF	TGTGCCAGTAGTATTCGATACAGAATGAATGAAAAACTGTTTTTT
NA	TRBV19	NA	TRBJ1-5	CASSIEGHSTSRNQPQHF	TGTGCCAGTAGTATAGAGGGACACTCAACCTCAAGGAATCAGCCCCAGCATTTT
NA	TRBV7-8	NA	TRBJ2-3	CASSLVRGGRYTDTQYF	TGTGCCAGCAGCTTAGTACGTGGCGGGCGTTACACAGATACGCAGTATTTT
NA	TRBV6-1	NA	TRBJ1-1	CASSNDRVMNTEAFF	TGTGCCAGCAGTAACGACAGAGTCATGAACACTGAAGCTTTCTTT
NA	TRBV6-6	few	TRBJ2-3	CASSYNSKVTDTQYF	TGTGCCAGCAGTTATAACAGTAAGGTCACAGATACGCAGTATTTT
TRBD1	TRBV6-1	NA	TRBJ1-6	CASSELPRDRGRNSPLHF	TGTGCCAGCAGTGAACTTCCCAGGGACAGGGGCCGAAATTCACCCCTCCACTTT
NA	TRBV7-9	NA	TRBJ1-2	CASSLTTNYGYTF	TGTGCCAGCAGCTTAACAACCAACTATGGCTACACCTTC
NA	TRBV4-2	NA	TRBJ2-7	CASSQTAGTGYEQYF	TGTGCCAGCAGCCAAACGGCCGGTACGGGTTACGAGCAGTACTTC
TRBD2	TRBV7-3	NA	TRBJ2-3	CASSSNSGGTQYF	TGTGCCAGCAGCTCTAATAGCGGGGGGACGCAGTATTTT
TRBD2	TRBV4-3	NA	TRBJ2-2	CASSPGGSGTGELFF	TGCGCCAGCAGCCCGGGGGGGTCGGGGACCGGGGAGCTGTTTTTT
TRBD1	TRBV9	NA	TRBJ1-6	CAGSVSGTGESPLHF	TGTGCCGGCAGCGTTTCCGGGACAGGGGAATCACCCCTCCACTTT
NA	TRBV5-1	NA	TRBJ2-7	CASSLMAVSEQYF	TGCGCCAGCAGCTTGATGGCGGTAAGCGAGCAGTACTTC
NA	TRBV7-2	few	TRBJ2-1	CASSLSRGAYNEQFF	TGTGCCAGCAGCTTATCCAGGGGTGCCTACAATGAGCAGTTCTTC
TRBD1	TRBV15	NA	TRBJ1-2	CATRSLGTANYGYTF	TGTGCCACCAGAAGTCTCGGGACAGCTAACTATGGCTACACCTTC
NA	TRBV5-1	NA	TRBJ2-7	CASSGGATRDMVGGEQYF	TGCGCCAGCAGCGGGGGGGCTACGCGTGACATGGTAGGAGGCGAGCAGTACTTC
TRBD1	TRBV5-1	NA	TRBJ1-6	CASSWTGNYNSPLHF	TGCGCCAGCAGCTGGACAGGGAACTATAATTCACCCCTCCACTTT
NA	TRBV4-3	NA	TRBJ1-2	CASSQSLATTINYGYTF	TGCGCCAGCAGCCAAAGCTTAGCCACAACTATTAACTATGGCTACACCTTC
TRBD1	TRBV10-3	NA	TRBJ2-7	CAISYGQGYEQYF	TGTGCCATCAGTTATGGACAGGGTTACGAGCAGTACTTC
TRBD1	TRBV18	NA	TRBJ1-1	CASSPQGAAEAFF	TGTGCCAGCTCACCACAGGGGGCGGCAGAAGCTTTCTTT
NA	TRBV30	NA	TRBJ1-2	CAWSVGTAYGYTF	TGTGCCTGGAGTGTAGGAACAGCCTATGGCTACACCTTC
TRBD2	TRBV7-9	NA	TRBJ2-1	CASSLGAGGYYNEQFF	TGTGCCAGCAGCTTAGGAGCGGGGGGGTACTACAATGAGCAGTTCTTC
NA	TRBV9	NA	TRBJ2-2	CASSVTGNTGELFF	TGTGCCAGCAGCGTAACTGGGAACACCGGGGAGCTGTTTTTT
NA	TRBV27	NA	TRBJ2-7	CASSPTGYEQYF	TGTGCCAGCAGTCCGACGGGCTACGAGCAGTACTTC
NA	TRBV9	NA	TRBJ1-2	CASSPRTDANYGYTF	TGTGCCAGCAGCCCGCGGACAGACGCTAACTATGGCTACACCTTC
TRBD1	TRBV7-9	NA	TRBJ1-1	CASSLRDRGEAFF	TGTGCCAGCAGCTTAAGGGACAGAGGTGAAGCTTTCTTT
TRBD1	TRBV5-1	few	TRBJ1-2	CASRPTGNLWGYTF	TGCGCCAGCCGCCCGACAGGGAACCTCTGGGGCTACACCTTC
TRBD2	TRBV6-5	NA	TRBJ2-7	CASSYSSGGVYEQYF	TGTGCCAGCAGTTACTCGAGTGGGGGGGTCTACGAGCAGTACTTC
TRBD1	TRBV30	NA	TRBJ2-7	CAWSVTGGNEQYF	TGTGCCTGGAGTGTGACAGGGGGCAACGAGCAGTACTTC
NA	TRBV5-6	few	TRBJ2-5	CASSLVDSLRETQYF	TGTGCCAGCAGCTTAGTGGACAGCCTGAGGGAGACCCAGTACTTC
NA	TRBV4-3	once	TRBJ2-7	CASSQGARGVSYEQYF	TGCGCCAGCAGCCAAGGGGCCCGCGGGGTCTCCTACGAGCAGTACTTC
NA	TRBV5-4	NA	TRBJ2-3	CASSRIESVTDTQYF	TGTGCCAGCAGCCGAATAGAGTCCGTGACAGATACGCAGTATTTT
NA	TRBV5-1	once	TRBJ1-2	CASSLGFSTATNYGYTF	TGCGCCAGCAGCTTGGGTTTTTCGACAGCTACTAACTATGGCTACACCTTC
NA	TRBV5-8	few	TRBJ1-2	CASSLGPGEPGQTWDYGYTF	TGTGCCAGCAGCTTGGGCCCAGGAGAACCGGGACAAACTTGGGACTATGGCTACACCTTC